The next 10 T cell receptor beta chains were all read from a single sample in a study of ipilimumab plus nivolumab after autologous stem cell transplantation. Some clones are missing from TCRdb's copy, which holds only in-frame ones; the method was immunoSEQ multiplex PCR. This repertoire shows about 84,000 clones, about 83% found once; its top ten account for under 2.5%. The source was PBMCs, collected in a trial of ipilimumab plus nivolumab as post-transplant consolidation. The origin of the receptors is a male donor with diffuse large B-cell lymphoma.

In this sample, this clone turned up many times. The chain joins TRBV5-1 to TRBJ1-2; TRBD1 aligns across 10 bases. This CDR3 region has 14 residues. Germline V lookup: CDR1 SGHRS, CDR2 YFSETQ. Germline trimming cut 4 bases from V and 8 bases from J; bases unmatched to any gene: 8. The DNA for the CDR3 is TGCGCCAGCAGCCCGGACAGGGGGGTTTGGGGCTACACCTTC. Protein sequence: CASSPDRGVWGYTF.

Concerning this clone itself: At one of its ends the junction is not consistent with the germline gene, which may arise from a read error. The V call is TRBV7-7, the J call TRBJ2-5; D perhaps matches TRBD1 (7 bases). Germline CDR1 SSHAT, CDR2 FNYEAQ (reference sequence). The CDR3 spans 14 residues. CDR3 DNA sequence: TGTGCTAGCAGCTTAGCAGGGGGGCCAGAGACCCAGTACTTC. This translates into CASSLAGGPETQYF.

This clone was found once. The chain combines TRBV5-1 with TRBJ2-4; 9 bases line up with TRBD1. This CDR3 is built from 14 residues. Germline-derived CDR1 and CDR2 are SGHRS and YFSETQ. Unmatched junction bases numbered 4, after V lost 4 bases and J lost 5 bases. The CDR3 nucleotides read TGCGCCAGCAGCCTATGGACAGGGGAAAACATTCAGTACTTC. Protein product: CASSLWTGENIQYF.

This clone was seen only a few times. The sample holds other DNA sequences that translate to the same CDR3. The V call is TRBV19, the J call TRBJ2-6; D unresolved. Trimming pared 3 bases from V and 4 bases from J, leaving 13 bases between. This CDR3 spans 16 amino acids. Germline-derived CDR1 and CDR2 are LNHDA and SQIVND (reference sequence). The CDR3 DNA sequence: TGTGCCAGTAGTATCTTCTCCGGATCGGGGGCCAACGTCCTGACTTTC. It is translated as CASSIFSGSGANVLTF.

The rearrangement links TRBV13 to TRBJ2-5; TRBD1 aligns across 9 bases. With V trimmed by 5 bases and J by 3 bases, 7 bases remained unmatched. This CDR3 is 15 amino acids long. Germline V gene data show CDR1 as PRHDT and CDR2 as FYEKMQ (reference sequence). CDR3 sequence (DNA): TGTGCCAGCAGCCTCACTAGGACAGGGGAAGAGACCCAGTACTTC. Its translation: CASSLTRTGEETQYF.

This clone appeared once. V usage is TRBV5-6 and J usage is TRBJ1-4; 9 bases align to TRBD1. This CDR3 comprises 16 residues. Germline V gives CDR1 SGHDT, CDR2 YYEEEE. The J segment lost 5 bases and the V segment lost 3 bases, leaving 8 bases of the junction unmatched. The CDR3 DNA sequence: TGTGCCAGCAGCTCAATACAGGGGGCCAGCAATGAAAAACTGTTTTTT. The encoded protein is CASSSIQGASNEKLFF. Looking up the rest from reference TRBV5-6 and TRBJ1-4 gives the full variable domain: DAGVTQSPTHLIKTRGQQVTLRCSPKSGHDTVSWYQQALGQGPQFIFQYYEEEERQRGNFPDRFSGHQFPNYSSELNVNALLLGDSALYLCASSSIQGASNEKLFFGSGTQLSVL.

V usage is TRBV19 and J usage is TRBJ2-4; D is unclear. The CDR3 is 11 residues long. The V gene lost 10 bases and the J gene lost 7 bases, with 11 bases spanning the gap. Germline values: CDR1 LNHDA, CDR2 SQIVND (reference sequence). The CDR3 reads CAIHDGNIQYF. DNA for the CDR3: TGTGCCATCCACGACGGGAACATTCAGTACTTC.

This chain connects TRBV10-2 to TRBJ1-1; TRBD1 might be the D (5 bases). The germline V and J ends were trimmed by 3 bases and 8 bases, with 10 bases remaining between them. Germline V CDR1 and CDR2: WSHSY, SAAADI. CDR3 size: 12 residues. The CDR3 is CASSDKGREAFF. The CDR3 DNA is TGCGCCAGCAGTGATAAGGGGCGGGAAGCTTTCTTT.

This clone came up once. The J gene is TRBJ2-3, the V gene TRBV29-1; D remains unclear. The germline gives CDR1 SQVTM, CDR2 ANQGSEA. Trimming pared 4 bases from V and 6 bases from J, leaving 5 bases between. The CDR3 runs to 10 residues. The DNA for the CDR3 is TGCAGCGTTGGATGGGATACGCAGTATTTT. Its protein product is CSVGWDTQYF.

The chain recombines TRBV11-2 with TRBJ2-5; tentative D call: TRBD2 (6 bases). Germline CDR1 reads SGHAT; CDR2 reads FQNNGV. CDR3 size: 17 residues. V was trimmed by 0 bases and J by 2 bases, leaving 16 bases between them. In nucleotides, the CDR3 is TGTGCCAGCAGCTTAGATTGGGGTGAGGAGGGTCAAGAGACCCAGTACTTC. Translated, it gives CASSLDWGEEGQETQYF. The variable domain in full, with the rest retrieved from reference TRBV11-2 and TRBJ2-5, is EAGVAQSPRYKIIEKRQSVAFWCNPISGHATLYWYQQILGQGPKLLIQFQNNGVVDDSQLPKDRFSAERLKGVDSTLKIQPAKLEDSAVYLCASSLDWGEEGQETQYFGPGTRLLVL.